Listed here are 31 T cell receptor beta chains from one sample, sequenced in a study of blood T cell repertoires in COVID-19. Sequencing was performed with immunoSEQ multiplex PCR; in TCRdb, only in-frame clones are kept and a portion is missing. Counted here are 190,000 or so clones, 90% occurring once; the ten biggest clones make up approximately 0.64%. The sample comprised peripheral blood. These receptors were collected from a middle-aged man with acute or convalescent COVID-19.

The CDR3 here is CASSSDRVVFQPQHF. CDR3 DNA sequence: TGTGCCAGCAGCTCAGACAGGGTGGTTTTTCAGCCCCAGCATTTT. V usage is TRBV6-2 or TRBV6-3 and J usage is TRBJ1-5; TRBD1 matches at 7 bases. CDR1 and CDR2 from the germline V gene are MNHEY and SVGEGT. V was pared by 6 bases and J by 6 bases, with 11 bases of the junction left unmatched. This CDR3 spans 15 amino acids.

This clone was found once. This chain uses TRBV19 with TRBJ1-2; no reliable D call. V lost 6 bases and J 2 bases, leaving 13 bases between the germline ends. In germline, CDR1 is LNHDA, CDR2 SQIVND (reference sequence). The CDR3 extends over 14 amino acids. CDR3 protein: CASSFEAINYGYTF. The CDR3, as DNA: TGTGCCAGTAGCTTCGAGGCTATAAACTATGGCTACACCTTC.

The chain recombines TRBV7-9 with TRBJ2-7; 9 bases map to TRBD1. The CDR3 runs to 15 residues. Germline assignment: CDR1 SEHNR and CDR2 FQNEAQ (reference sequence). The V and J ends lost 3 bases and 6 bases, in that order; junction bases with no gene match: 9. In DNA, the CDR3 is TGTGCCAGCAGCTTGAAGGGACAGGGAACTTCCGAGCAGTACTTC. This translates into CASSLKGQGTSEQYF. Complete variable domain (other parts from reference TRBV7-9 and TRBJ2-7): DTGVSQNPRHKITKRGQNVTFRCDPISEHNRLYWYRQTLGQGPEFLTYFQNEAQLEKSRLLSDRFSAERPKGSFSTLEIQRTEQGDSAMYLCASSLKGQGTSEQYFGPGTRLTVT.

The V call is TRBV2, the J call TRBJ1-2; TRBD1 is a possible D gene (5 bases). Germline CDR1 and CDR2: SNHLY and FYNNEI. V lost 6 bases, J lost 0 bases, and 11 bases lay in between. The CDR3 is made up of 14 amino acids. DNA for the CDR3: TGTGCCAGCAGCCCCGGGGGTTCTAACTATGGCTACACCTTC. This sequence encodes CASSPGGSNYGYTF.

The chain joins TRBV3-1 (or the pseudogene TRBV3-2) to TRBJ1-2; D call uncertain. The V gene's germline CDR1 is LGHDT and CDR2 YNNKEL (reference sequence). CDR3 length equals 12 residues. The germline V and J ends were trimmed by 0 bases and 5 bases, with 4 bases remaining between them. CDR3 in DNA: TGTGCCAGCAGCCAAGAACATTATGGCTACACCTTC. It encodes CASSQEHYGYTF.

CDR3 DNA sequence: TGTGCCAGCCGAGGCGAGGGGAGGACTGAAGCTTTCTTT. This encodes CASRGEGRTEAFF. This chain links TRBV28 with TRBJ1-1, with D maybe TRBD1 (5 bases). Per the germline V gene, CDR1 is MDHEN and CDR2 is SYDVKM. CDR3 length equals 13 residues. Trimming left V 8 bases short and J 5 bases short, with 15 bases between.

The chain uses TRBV19 and TRBJ2-3; D ambiguous. Germline CDR1 and CDR2: LNHDA and SQIVND (reference sequence). The CDR3 extends over 14 amino acids. The V gene lost 0 bases and the J gene lost 6 bases, with 10 bases spanning the gap. The CDR3 here is CASSIDGFADTQYF. The DNA of the CDR3 is TGTGCCAGTAGTATAGACGGGTTCGCGGATACGCAGTATTTT.

V gene TRBV7-2 combines with J gene TRBJ1-5; D not certain. The V end was cut by 1 base, the J end by 8 bases, with 24 bases between. Germline V gene data show CDR1 as SGHTA and CDR2 as FQGNSA. The CDR3 runs to 18 residues. Here the CDR3 reads CASSLDEAGRGSSKPQHF. CDR3 bases: TGTGCCAGCAGCTTAGATGAGGCGGGTCGGGGATCGAGTAAGCCCCAGCATTTT.

The chain has TRBV6-5 and TRBJ1-1; D possibly corresponds to TRBD1 (6 bases). The germline V and J ends were trimmed by 6 bases and 1 base, with 12 bases remaining between them. CDR1 and CDR2 from the germline V gene are MNHEY and SVGAGI. The length of the CDR3 is 14 residues. As DNA, the CDR3 is TGTGCCAGCAGGTCAGGGGCCCCGAACACTGAAGCTTTCTTT. It is translated as CASRSGAPNTEAFF.

This clone came up once. This sequence joins TRBV29-1 and TRBJ2-7, with a weak D call TRBD2 (7 bases). There are 14 residues in the CDR3. V lost 6 bases to trimming and J lost 2 bases, with 17 bases between them. Germline V gene data show CDR1 as SQVTM and CDR2 as ANQGSEA. For the CDR3, the DNA is TGCAGCGTGGGGGCCGGGACTACCACCTACGAGCAGTACTTC. Protein product: CSVGAGTTTYEQYF.

This chain links TRBV7-2 with TRBJ2-3; no definite D call. This CDR3 comprises 14 residues. Germline-derived CDR1 and CDR2 are SGHTA and FQGNSA. Deletions cut 3 bases from V and 1 base from J, with 8 bases between. The CDR3 here is CASSFGGGTDTQYF. The CDR3, as DNA: TGTGCCAGCAGCTTTGGCGGAGGCACAGATACGCAGTATTTT.

This clone was detected only once. The CDR3 reads CASSLISVQETQYF. For the CDR3, the DNA is TGTGCCAGCAGCTTGATTTCAGTTCAAGAGACCCAGTACTTC. The V gene is TRBV5-8, the J gene TRBJ2-5, with D unresolved. The CDR3 totals 14 residues. Per germline, CDR1 SGHTS and CDR2 YDEGEE. V lost 1 base, J lost 2 bases, and 9 bases lay in between.

V is TRBV28 and J is TRBJ1-4; D remains unclear. The CDR3 loop spans 11 amino acids. Germline CDR1 MDHEN, CDR2 SYDVKM. Trimming pared 3 bases from V and 7 bases from J, leaving 3 bases between. The CDR3 here is CASSFSEKLFF. In nucleotides, the CDR3 is TGTGCCAGCAGTTTTAGTGAAAAACTGTTTTTT.

This clone showed up just once. The chain joins TRBV28 to TRBJ2-7, with D unclear. Germline V gene lookup returns CDR1 MDHEN and CDR2 SYDVKM. Between the trimmed V and J ends, which lost 2 bases and 0 bases, there was a span of 11 bases. This CDR3 spans 15 amino acids. CDR3 in DNA: TGTGCCAGCAGTTTAGTGGCAACCAGCTCCTACGAGCAGTACTTC. Translating gives CASSLVATSSYEQYF.

The chain joins TRBV7-2 to TRBJ1-5, with TRBD1 matching over 8 bases. Germline V gives CDR1 SGHTA, CDR2 FQGNSA. CDR3 length equals 16 residues. J lost 3 bases, V lost 2 bases, and 6 bases had no gene match. The CDR3 sequence is CASSLTATGDNQPQHF. CDR3 bases: TGTGCCAGCAGCTTAACCGCGACAGGGGACAATCAGCCCCAGCATTTT. The entire variable domain, with the rest obtained from reference TRBV7-2 and TRBJ1-5, is as follows: GAGVSQSPSNKVTEKGKDVELRCDPISGHTALYWYRQSLGQGLEFLIYFQGNSAPDKSGLPSDRFSAERTGGSVSTLTIQRTQQEDSAVYLCASSLTATGDNQPQHFGDGTRLSIL.

This clone came up once. The chain is built from TRBV29-1 and TRBJ2-1, with 11 bases aligning to TRBD2. The CDR3 spans 14 residues. The germline CDR1 and CDR2 sequences are SQVTM and ANQGSEA. After removal of 6 bases from V and 3 bases from J, the junction contained 4 bases not matched to a gene. The CDR3 loop is CSVVTSGVYNEQFF. CDR3 nucleotide sequence: TGCAGCGTCGTGACTAGCGGGGTCTACAATGAGCAGTTCTTC.

The genes are TRBV6-5 and TRBJ1-2; maybe TRBD1 (5 bases). CDR3 length: 14 amino acids. V was cut by 2 bases and J by 3 bases, with 10 bases left in between. Germline loops: CDR1 MNHEY, CDR2 SVGAGI. DNA for the CDR3: TGTGCCAGCAGTTACCGAGACAGCGACTATGGCTACACCTTC. Protein product: CASSYRDSDYGYTF.

The chain carries TRBV6-5 and TRBJ2-3; 7 bases are shared with TRBD2. Trimming cost V 7 bases and J 3 bases; bases outside gene matches: 10. The CDR3 covers 15 residues. Germline V gene data show CDR1 as MNHEY and CDR2 as SVGAGI. The CDR3 nucleotides are TGTGCCAGCACCTCCCCCGATAGCGGGACAGATACGCAGTATTTT. It specifies CASTSPDSGTDTQYF.

This clone appeared once. The chain couples TRBV18 to TRBJ2-5; D might be TRBD2 (5 bases). The CDR3 is made up of 15 amino acids. The V end was cut by 9 bases, the J end by 4 bases, with 21 bases between. CDR1 KGHSH and CDR2 LQKENI come from the germline V gene. CDR3 in DNA: TGTGCCAGTTCCCAATCGTGGGGAGCGTCAGAGACCCAGTACTTC. Its protein product is CASSQSWGASETQYF.

The J gene is TRBJ2-7, the V gene TRBV2, with D uncertain. Trimming removed 2 bases at V and 3 bases at J, with 11 bases between. This CDR3 is built from 14 residues. Germline V gene sequence: CDR1 SNHLY, CDR2 FYNNEI. The CDR3 loop is CASSEFLQSYEQYF. The CDR3 bases are TGTGCCAGCAGTGAATTTTTACAGAGCTACGAGCAGTACTTC.

The chain uses TRBV7-2 and TRBJ2-3; the D gene is possibly TRBD2 (5 bases). CDR3 length equals 15 residues. Trimming removed 1 base at V and 6 bases at J, with 14 bases between. Germline V lookup: CDR1 SGHTA, CDR2 FQGNSA. The CDR3 region has the DNA TGTGCCAGCAGCTTAGATGAGGGTCCCCTGGATACGCAGTATTTT. Protein sequence: CASSLDEGPLDTQYF.

The chain has TRBV9 and TRBJ2-7; 9 positions match TRBD2. J gave up 6 bases and V 4 bases, and 11 bases lay outside the gene matches. This CDR3 is 15 amino acids long. CDR1 is SGDLS, CDR2 YYNGEE, per germline. In nucleotides, the CDR3 is TGTGCCAGCAGCCGAGACGGGGGGACTAGCTCCGAGCAGTACTTC. It encodes CASSRDGGTSSEQYF.

The J gene is TRBJ1-1, the V gene TRBV6-5; no clear D gene. The germline V gene has CDR1 MNHEY and CDR2 SVGAGI. The CDR3 length is 13 residues. V lost 5 bases and J lost 0, with 7 bases in between. Here the CDR3 reads CASSPGLNTEAFF. The CDR3 DNA follows: TGTGCCAGCAGTCCAGGCCTGAACACTGAAGCTTTCTTT.

V is TRBV11-1 and J is TRBJ2-7, with TRBD2 identical over 7 bases. The CDR3 is 15 residues long. J was trimmed by 5 bases and V by 1 base; bases with no gene match: 8. Germline CDR1 and CDR2: SGHAT and FQDESV (reference sequence). DNA for the CDR3: TGTGCCAGCAGCTTAGGCGGGAGTATTTCCCACGAGCAGTACTTC. Translating it yields CASSLGGSISHEQYF.

CDR3 bases: TGTGCCAGCAGCCGGGGTATCGGGGAGCTGTTTTTT. This gives the protein CASSRGIGELFF. The chain has TRBV6-5 and TRBJ2-2; D is possibly TRBD2 (5 bases). This CDR3 has 12 amino acids. V lost 6 bases and J lost 7, with 9 bases in between. Germline assignment: CDR1 MNHEY and CDR2 SVGAGI.

This chain joins TRBV27 and TRBJ1-2, with 10 nucleotides matching TRBD1. Per the germline V gene, CDR1 is MNHEY and CDR2 is SMNVEV (reference sequence). The CDR3 runs 14 residues. V lost 2 bases and J lost 3; bases outside the gene matches: 0. The CDR3 region is CASSLGTGDYGYTF. CDR3 in DNA: TGTGCCAGCAGTTTAGGGACAGGGGACTATGGCTACACCTTC.

In this sample, this clone turned up once. The chain is built from TRBV4-1 and TRBJ1-1; 9 bases are shared with TRBD1. Germline-derived CDR1 and CDR2 are MGHRA and YSYEKL. V trimming: 3 bases; J trimming: 2 bases; junction bases outside the gene matches: 4. This CDR3 comprises 15 residues. DNA of the CDR3: TGCGCCAGCAGCCAGCTGGACAGGGGTAACACTGAAGCTTTCTTT. The encoded protein is CASSQLDRGNTEAFF.

This CDR3 is CASSSLFLAGRTPYEQYF. The CDR3 DNA reads as TGTGCCAGCAGTTCCCTCTTTTTGGCTGGGAGGACCCCCTACGAGCAGTACTTC. The V and J genes are TRBV28 and TRBJ2-7, with D possibly matching TRBD2 (6 bases). The CDR3 totals 18 residues. The germline gives CDR1 MDHEN, CDR2 SYDVKM. V lost 4 bases and J 2 bases, leaving 24 bases between the germline ends.

The gene calls are TRBV6-5 and TRBJ2-1; 8 nucleotides match TRBD2. Germline V lookup: CDR1 MNHEY, CDR2 SVGAGI. The V segment lost 6 bases and the J segment 5 bases; nucleotides outside the gene matches: 9. The CDR3 spans 15 residues. The CDR3 is CASRDGGAWDNEQFF. CDR3 coding DNA: TGTGCCAGCAGGGACGGGGGGGCCTGGGACAATGAGCAGTTCTTC.

This chain uses TRBV2 with TRBJ2-5, with TRBD2 as a possible D gene (6 bases). The ends were cut back, 11 bases at V and 0 bases at J, with 13 bases in the middle. From germline, CDR1 is SNHLY and CDR2 FYNNEI. CDR3 length: 13 residues. The CDR3 protein is CAWRGRYQETQYF. CDR3 coding DNA: TGTGCCTGGCGTGGGAGGTACCAAGAGACCCAGTACTTC.

This clone was seen just once. This chain links TRBV7-3 with TRBJ2-1, with 7 bases aligning to TRBD2. V lost 5 bases, J lost 6 bases, and 1 base stayed unmatched. The CDR3 has 12 residues. CDR1 and CDR2 from the germline V gene are SGHTA and FQGTGA. The CDR3 loop is CASSPGGNEQFF. The DNA of the CDR3 is TGTGCCAGCAGCCCGGGGGGCAATGAGCAGTTCTTC.